A single sample gave rise to the 18 T cell receptor beta chains below, sequenced in a study of shared clonotypes between healthy human individuals. Produced via immunoSEQ multiplex PCR; TCRdb's table is partial and in-frame only. The table lists approximately 2,200,000 clones, 85% to 95% of them singletons, with 1.5% to 2% in the top ten. CD45RO-negative cells were positively selected for CCR7, leaving out terminally differentiated effector memory CD45RA+ cells. Source material: naive CD8+ T cells from PBMCs. These receptors originate from a man between 18 and 35 years old in good health. Some clones in this sample may be carry-over from other donors' samples.

A single count supports this clone. The sample holds other DNA sequences that translate to the same CDR3. This chain links TRBV2 with TRBJ1-5, with TRBD1 matching over 7 bases. CDR3 size: 13 residues. Losses at the gene ends were 6 bases for V and 3 bases for J; bases not matched to a gene: 2. Germline CDR1 and CDR2: SNHLY and FYNNEI. This chain's CDR3 is CASRDRSNQPQHF. CDR3 sequence (DNA): TGTGCCAGCAGGGACAGGTCCAATCAGCCCCAGCATTTT.

The chain couples TRBV28 to TRBJ2-3; 7 nucleotides agree with TRBD2. From germline, CDR1 is MDHEN and CDR2 SYDVKM. This CDR3 has 18 residues. V lost 8 bases, J lost 4 bases, and 21 bases stayed unmatched. In DNA, the CDR3 is TGTGCCAGCGCGACCAGGGCTGGTTGGCGGGAGATCTCAGATACGCAGTATTTT. It codes for CASATRAGWREISDTQYF. Variable domain in full (rest from reference TRBV28 and TRBJ2-3): DVKVTQSSRYLVKRTGEKVFLECVQDMDHENMFWYRQDPGLGLRLIYFSYDVKMKEKGDIPEGYSVSREKKERFSLILESASTNQTSMYLCASATRAGWREISDTQYFGPGTRLTVL.

The chain uses TRBV7-9 and TRBJ2-2; D remains ambiguous. The germline V gene encodes CDR1 SEHNR and CDR2 FQNEAQ (reference sequence). V lost 10 bases to trimming and J lost 4 bases, with 7 bases between them. This CDR3 spans 11 amino acids. The DNA for the CDR3 is TGTGCCACCCCCCCCACCGGGGAGCTGTTTTTT. It is translated as CATPPTGELFF.

The J gene is TRBJ2-7, the V gene TRBV27; no clear D. The germline V gene has CDR1 MNHEY and CDR2 SMNVEV (reference sequence). This CDR3 contains 14 residues. The V and J ends lost 6 bases and 4 bases respectively, with 16 bases between them. CDR3 residues: CASSPLSGPYEQYF. Here the CDR3 DNA reads TGTGCCAGCAGCCCCCTGTCTGGGCCTTACGAGCAGTACTTC.

Comments on this clone: This same CDR3 is encoded by further DNA sequences in the sample. This chain connects TRBV9 to TRBJ2-2, with D perhaps TRBD2 (6 bases). This CDR3 is 15 amino acids long. Between the trimmed V and J ends, which lost 2 bases and 1 base, there was a span of 9 bases. CDR1 and CDR2 from the germline V gene are SGDLS and YYNGEE. The CDR3 DNA follows: TGTGCCAGCAGCGTCGGGGGAGGGAACACCGGGGAGCTGTTTTTT. This codes for CASSVGGGNTGELFF.

The J gene is TRBJ1-4, the V gene TRBV27; D not resolved. V was pared by 5 bases and J by 8 bases, with 15 bases between. CDR3 length: 14 residues. Germline V CDR1 and CDR2: MNHEY, SMNVEV (reference sequence). In DNA, the CDR3 is TGTGCCAGCAGTCCCACACCGGAGGCCGAAAAACTGTTTTTT. This encodes CASSPTPEAEKLFF.

The V call is TRBV12-1, the J call TRBJ2-7; TRBD1, the table's D call, lacks a check against the DNA. TRBV12-1 is a documented pseudogene. The CDR3 consists of 14 residues. The CDR3: CASSFRDRRNEQYF. The DNA for the CDR3 is TGTGCCAGCAGCTTCCGGGACAGACGGAACGAGCAGTACTTC.

The J gene is TRBJ2-1, the V gene TRBV7-9; 7 bases agree with TRBD1. This CDR3 comprises 15 residues. Trimming at V came to 2 bases and at J to 7 bases, leaving 8 bases not matched to a gene. The germline gives CDR1 SEHNR, CDR2 FQNEAQ (reference sequence). The CDR3 region is CASSLLTGRGNEQFF. The CDR3 coding sequence is TGTGCCAGCAGCTTATTGACAGGGCGCGGGAATGAGCAGTTCTTC.

This chain joins TRBV9 and TRBJ2-7; 8 nucleotides line up with TRBD1. Germline loops: CDR1 SGDLS, CDR2 YYNGEE. The V segment lost 0 bases and the J segment 6 bases; nucleotides outside the gene matches: 8. The CDR3 covers 15 residues. CDR3 loop: CASSVAGQGPLEQYF. CDR3 DNA sequence: TGTGCCAGCAGCGTAGCCGGACAGGGACCCCTCGAGCAGTACTTC.

The V and J genes are TRBV4-1 and TRBJ2-1; 12 nucleotides align to TRBD2. The germline CDR1 and CDR2 sequences are MGHRA and YSYEKL. The CDR3 totals 16 residues. The ends lost 5 bases at V and 7 bases at J; junction bases unmatched: 9. In nucleotides, the CDR3 is TGCGCCAGCAGCACCCGACTAGCGGGAGAGTTAAATGAGCAGTTCTTC. It specifies CASSTRLAGELNEQFF.

The gene calls are TRBV4-3 and TRBJ2-7; D not certain. Trimming took off 0 bases at V and 3 bases at J, with 9 bases between the two ends. Germline CDR1 is LGHNA and CDR2 is YSLEER. The CDR3 has 14 residues. The CDR3 region is CASSQEAIYYEQYF. The CDR3 DNA is TGCGCCAGCAGCCAAGAAGCTATATACTACGAGCAGTACTTC.

The chain joins TRBV7-9 to TRBJ2-7; 7 bases fit TRBD1. Germline V CDR1 and CDR2: SEHNR, FQNEAQ (reference sequence). After removal of 6 bases from V and 1 base from J, the junction contained 3 bases not matched to a gene. The CDR3 spans 13 residues. CDR3 in amino acids: CASRRTGSYEQYF. The CDR3 region has the DNA TGTGCCAGCAGAAGGACAGGTTCCTACGAGCAGTACTTC.

This clone was seen only once. The chain employs TRBV27 and TRBJ2-1; 9 bases line up with TRBD2. The V gene's germline CDR1 is MNHEY and CDR2 SMNVEV (reference sequence). V was pared by 7 bases and J by 7 bases, with 2 bases of the junction left unmatched. CDR3 size: 12 residues. CDR3 nucleotides: TGTGCCAGCATCAGCGGGGGGAATGAGCAGTTCTTC. Protein sequence: CASISGGNEQFF.

Here the CDR3 reads CASSYSRSEAFF. For the CDR3, the DNA is TGTGCCAGCAGTTACTCTAGGTCTGAAGCTTTCTTT. V and J are TRBV6-6 and TRBJ1-1; D is undetermined. This CDR3 comprises 12 residues. V lost 0 bases and J lost 6, with 5 bases in between. Germline loops: CDR1 MNHNY, CDR2 SVGAGI (reference sequence).

This rearrangement joins TRBV10-3 to TRBJ2-7, with 12 bases fitting TRBD2. Germline V CDR1 and CDR2: ENHRY, SYGVKD. V lost 4 bases and J lost 7; bases outside the gene matches: 8. This CDR3 comprises 15 residues. CDR3 sequence reads: CAISGLAGVPQEQYF. The CDR3 DNA reads TGTGCCATCAGTGGACTAGCGGGAGTTCCTCAAGAGCAGTACTTC.

The sample holds one count of this clone. This same CDR3 is encoded by further DNA sequences in the sample. This rearrangement joins TRBV28 to TRBJ2-7; D may match TRBD1 or TRBD2 (5 bases each). This CDR3 contains 13 residues. Looked up from germline, CDR1 is MDHEN and CDR2 is SYDVKM. Trimming left V 2 bases short and J 2 bases short, with 7 bases between. This CDR3 reads CASSLRGPYEQYF. CDR3 DNA: TGTGCCAGCAGTTTAAGGGGACCCTACGAGCAGTACTTC.

This chain uses TRBV27 with TRBJ2-2; 8 nucleotides line up with TRBD1. The CDR3 sequence is 16 residues long. V trimming: 7 bases; J trimming: 6 bases; junction bases outside the gene matches: 13. Germline CDR1 and CDR2: MNHEY and SMNVEV (reference sequence). CDR3: CASNSVTGAVAGELFF. The CDR3 DNA is TGTGCCAGCAATAGTGTGACAGGGGCCGTTGCCGGGGAGCTGTTTTTT.

This sequence joins TRBV6-1 and TRBJ1-3; the match to TRBD1 covers 9 bases. The trim removed 2 bases at V and 0 bases at J, leaving 14 bases unmatched. Per the germline V gene, CDR1 is MNHNS and CDR2 is SASEGT. This CDR3 contains 20 residues. CDR3 DNA sequence: TGTGCCAGCAGTGAACTTCGGGACAGGGTCATCTCCCACTCTGGAAACACCATATATTTT. Encoded protein: CASSELRDRVISHSGNTIYF.